These 27 T cell receptor beta chains came from one sample sequenced in a study of blood T cell repertoires in COVID-19. Using immunoSEQ multiplex PCR, the repertoire was profiled, and TCRdb retains in-frame clones only, with some absent. The table includes 150,000 to 200,000 clones, approximately 83% detected once. Sequencing was done on a sample of PBMCs or T cells enriched from blood (not recorded which). Receptors were obtained from a woman aged 55-69 years who had recovered from COVID-19.

This clone was recorded once. In nucleotides, the CDR3 is TGTGCCAGCCTATCAAACCAGGGGGTCTGGGGTGGCTACACCTTC. Translation: CASLSNQGVWGGYTF. The V gene is TRBV28, the J gene TRBJ1-2; the match to TRBD1 covers 7 bases. Germline CDR1 reads MDHEN; CDR2 reads SYDVKM. The CDR3 covers 15 residues. J lost 7 bases, V lost 8 bases, and 16 bases had no gene match.

J is TRBJ2-7 and V is TRBV5-1, with a tentative D call TRBD1 (6 bases). Germline values: CDR1 SGHRS, CDR2 YFSETQ. V lost 2 bases to trimming and J lost 3 bases, with 15 bases between them. The CDR3 contains 15 residues. The CDR3, as DNA: TGCGCCAGCAGCTTAGCAGGGGATGTGAACTACGAGCAGTACTTC. Its protein is CASSLAGDVNYEQYF.

This rearrangement joins TRBV2 to TRBJ2-1; TRBD1 aligns across 8 bases. The CDR3 runs to 13 residues. Germline CDR1 and CDR2: SNHLY and FYNNEI. The V segment lost 5 bases and the J segment 6 bases; nucleotides outside the gene matches: 3. The CDR3 spells CASSQGAINEQFF. CDR3 DNA sequence: TGTGCCAGCAGTCAGGGGGCGATCAATGAGCAGTTCTTC.

V and J are TRBV6-5 and TRBJ2-5, with D maybe TRBD2 (6 bases). The length of the CDR3 is 14 residues. The ends were cut back, 8 bases at V and 5 bases at J, with 18 bases in the middle. Per the germline V gene, CDR1 is MNHEY and CDR2 is SVGAGI. The CDR3 spells CASAPRTGRETQYF. In DNA form, the CDR3 reads TGTGCCAGCGCCCCCCGGACGGGGAGGGAGACCCAGTACTTC.

The V and J genes are TRBV28 and TRBJ2-3; TRBD2 matches 7 bases. The CDR3 consists of 16 residues. The V and J ends lost 4 bases and 0 bases, in that order; junction bases with no gene match: 7. Germline V gene lookup returns CDR1 MDHEN and CDR2 SYDVKM. CDR3 sequence: CASSYDLAESTDTQYF. The CDR3, as DNA: TGTGCCAGCAGTTACGACCTAGCGGAGAGCACAGATACGCAGTATTTT.

The chain joins TRBV5-1 to TRBJ1-3; no clear D gene. Germline lookup yields CDR1 SGHRS and CDR2 YFSETQ. This CDR3 comprises 16 residues. The germline V and J ends were trimmed by 0 bases and 2 bases, with 12 bases remaining between them. The CDR3 loop is CASSLAERSTGNTIYF. The CDR3 region has the DNA TGCGCCAGCAGCTTGGCTGAGAGGTCCACTGGAAACACCATATATTTT.

This chain links TRBV7-9 with TRBJ1-4; 8 bases fit TRBD1. The J segment lost 7 bases and the V segment lost 6 bases, leaving 7 bases of the junction unmatched. Germline values: CDR1 SEHNR, CDR2 FQNEAQ (reference sequence). The CDR3 contains 14 residues. CDR3 nucleotide sequence: TGTGCCAGCAGTTTTCAGGGGGCCTTTGAAAAACTGTTTTTT. Translation gives CASSFQGAFEKLFF.

V is TRBV28 and J is TRBJ1-1, with D maybe TRBD1 (5 bases). CDR3 size: 15 residues. Germline CDR1 is MDHEN and CDR2 is SYDVKM. V was trimmed by 3 bases and J by 4 bases, leaving 15 bases between them. The CDR3 DNA sequence: TGTGCCAGCAGTTTGGCGGGGACCGGGTCCACTGAAGCTTTCTTT. It yields the protein CASSLAGTGSTEAFF.

This rearrangement joins TRBV2 to TRBJ2-3; 12 bases are shared with TRBD2. The V gene end was trimmed by 0 bases and the J gene end by 0 bases; junction bases not matched to a gene: 4. Germline loops: CDR1 SNHLY, CDR2 FYNNEI. The CDR3 is 18 amino acids. The CDR3 bases are TGTGCCAGCAGTGAAGCGCTCCTAGCGGGGGGGAGCACAGATACGCAGTATTTT. As protein: CASSEALLAGGSTDTQYF.

The chain carries TRBV5-1 and TRBJ1-2, with TRBD1 matching over 8 bases. The CDR3 is made up of 16 amino acids. Germline CDR1 SGHRS, CDR2 YFSETQ. J was trimmed by 8 bases and V by 4 bases; bases with no gene match: 16. The CDR3 here is CASSPSLDGQGGGYTF. The DNA for the CDR3 is TGCGCCAGCAGCCCCTCACTAGACGGACAGGGAGGGGGCTACACCTTC.

The chain couples TRBV9 to TRBJ1-5; TRBD1 might be the D (5 bases). The CDR3 spans 15 residues. Trimming took 0 bases from V and 2 from J, leaving 9 bases between them. CDR1 SGDLS and CDR2 YYNGEE come from the germline V gene. The CDR3 nucleotides are TGTGCCAGCAGCGTAGAAGGGGCGGGCAATCAGCCCCAGCATTTT. It codes for CASSVEGAGNQPQHF.

The rearrangement joins TRBV25-1 to TRBJ2-1; 10 nucleotides match TRBD2. V lost 4 bases, J lost 6 bases, and 6 bases stayed unmatched. The CDR3 contains 15 residues. Germline-derived CDR1 and CDR2 are MGHDK and SYGVNS. The CDR3 DNA reads TGTGCCAGCAGTGGATATCGGACTAGCGGCAATGAGCAGTTCTTC. It encodes CASSGYRTSGNEQFF.

As concerns this clone: The sample contains more than one DNA sequence encoding this CDR3. The rearrangement joins TRBV30 to TRBJ1-5; 9 bases fit TRBD1. The V gene's germline CDR1 is GTSNPN and CDR2 SVGIG (reference sequence). This CDR3 spans 14 amino acids. With 2 bases clipped from V and 7 bases from J, the junction kept 6 bases outside the gene matches. Here the CDR3 DNA reads TGTGCCTGGAGTCCGGACAGGGGTGCGCAGCCCCAGCATTTT. Protein: CAWSPDRGAQPQHF.

The J gene is TRBJ2-2, the V gene TRBV2; 7 nucleotides line up with TRBD1. Germline CDR1 is SNHLY and CDR2 is FYNNEI. The V and J ends lost 11 bases and 4 bases, in that order; junction bases with no gene match: 7. The CDR3 runs 13 residues. The CDR3 loop is CAGTGQPTGELFF. The DNA for the CDR3 is TGTGCCGGTACGGGACAGCCCACCGGGGAGCTGTTTTTT.

The chain links TRBV7-2 to TRBJ2-3, with 10 nucleotides matching TRBD2. CDR1 is SGHTA, CDR2 FQGNSA, per germline. The V gene end was trimmed by 1 base and the J gene end by 7 bases; junction bases not matched to a gene: 5. CDR3 size: 15 residues. The CDR3 protein is CASSLESGGAYTQYF. CDR3 sequence (DNA): TGTGCCAGCAGCTTAGAGAGCGGGGGGGCGTATACGCAGTATTTT. Together with reference TRBV7-2 and TRBJ2-3, the CDR3 gives the full variable domain: GAGVSQSPSNKVTEKGKDVELRCDPISGHTALYWYRQSLGQGLEFLIYFQGNSAPDKSGLPSDRFSAERTGGSVSTLTIQRTQQEDSAVYLCASSLESGGAYTQYFGPGTRLTVL.

The CDR3 nucleotides are TGTGCCCCCCAGGGGGGCACCGATAAAGAGACCCAGTACTTC. Translated: CAPQGGTDKETQYF. The chain carries TRBV7-9 and TRBJ2-5; possible D gene TRBD1, 7 bases. The germline V gene encodes CDR1 SEHNR and CDR2 FQNEAQ (reference sequence). V lost 11 bases and J lost 3, with 19 bases in between. This CDR3 region has 14 residues. The entire variable domain, with the rest obtained from reference TRBV7-9 and TRBJ2-5, is as follows: DTGVSQNPRHKITKRGQNVTFRCDPISEHNRLYWYRQTLGQGPEFLTYFQNEAQLEKSRLLSDRFSAERPKGSFSTLEIQRTEQGDSAMYLCAPQGGTDKETQYFGPGTRLLVL.

V and J are TRBV12-3 or TRBV12-4 and TRBJ2-2, with D possibly TRBD1 on 5 matching bases. V was cut by 5 bases and J by 9 bases, with 7 bases left in between. This CDR3 region has 11 residues. CDR3 in DNA: TGTGCCAGCAGTGGGGCCCGGGAGCTGTTTTTT. Amino acids: CASSGARELFF.

CDR3 sequence (DNA): TGTGCCAGCAGCTACTCCTCCTTACTGTCCACTGAAGCTTTCTTT. Its protein is CASSYSSLLSTEAFF. The chain employs TRBV7-6 and TRBJ1-1; no reliable D call. The CDR3 loop spans 15 amino acids. Germline assignment: CDR1 SGHVS and CDR2 FNYEAQ. The V and J ends lost 4 bases and 4 bases respectively, with 16 bases between them.

This sequence joins TRBV28 and TRBJ2-7, with 9 bases identical to TRBD2. The CDR3 totals 16 residues. In germline, CDR1 is MDHEN, CDR2 SYDVKM. J was trimmed by 2 bases and V by 5 bases; bases with no gene match: 10. In nucleotides, the CDR3 is TGTGCCAGCAGTCCAGTAGGGGCGGGAGGGACCTACGAGCAGTACTTC. This encodes CASSPVGAGGTYEQYF.

This chain connects TRBV7-2 to TRBJ2-7, with 7 bases that match TRBD2. The CDR3 extends over 15 amino acids. The V gene's germline CDR1 is SGHTA and CDR2 FQGNSA. V shed 0 bases, J shed 0 bases, and the junction held 2 bases outside the gene matches. CDR3 DNA sequence: TGTGCCAGCAGCTTAGCGGGGGGGAGCTCCTACGAGCAGTACTTC. Its translation: CASSLAGGSSYEQYF.

The rearrangement uses TRBV4-1 and TRBJ2-3; D call uncertain. The CDR3 is made up of 15 amino acids. V gave up 0 bases and J gave up 6 bases, with 13 bases separating them. Germline assignment: CDR1 MGHRA and CDR2 YSYEKL. This CDR3 reads CASSQDETWLDTQYF. The CDR3 nucleotides are TGCGCCAGCAGCCAAGATGAAACCTGGCTTGATACGCAGTATTTT.

This clone showed up just a few times. The V call is TRBV7-2, the J call TRBJ1-4, with D unclear. Between the trimmed V and J ends, which lost 5 bases and 3 bases, there was a span of 10 bases. The CDR3 consists of 14 residues. Per the germline V gene, CDR1 is SGHTA and CDR2 is FQGNSA. Here the CDR3 reads CASSRGPANEKLFF. In DNA form, the CDR3 reads TGTGCCAGCAGCCGCGGGCCGGCTAATGAAAAACTGTTTTTT.

V usage is TRBV7-8 and J usage is TRBJ2-7; 8 bases are a match to TRBD2. J lost 2 bases, V lost 7 bases, and 7 bases had no gene match. CDR1 and CDR2 (germline): SGHVS, FQNEAQ. The CDR3 has 14 residues. The CDR3 region has the DNA TGTGCCAGCACCCCCGGGGGGGGAGCCTACGAGCAGTACTTC. Translated: CASTPGGGAYEQYF.

The CDR3 nucleotides read TGTGCCAGCAGCTTAGGGGGGCGATCATATTTT. It codes for CASSLGGRSYF. The rearrangement joins TRBV11-2 to TRBJ1-3, with a possible D match to TRBD1 (6 bases). This CDR3 contains 11 residues. CDR1 and CDR2 (germline): SGHAT, FQNNGV. The V and J ends lost 1 base and 15 bases respectively, with 10 bases between them.

The chain couples TRBV28 to TRBJ1-3, with D perhaps matching TRBD1 (6 bases). The CDR3 extends over 13 amino acids. V dropped 8 bases and J dropped 9 bases, with 17 bases sitting between them. The germline V gene encodes CDR1 MDHEN and CDR2 SYDVKM. As DNA, the CDR3 is TGTGCCAGCCTCCGGGAGGGGGGGATCACCATATATTTT. Encoded protein: CASLREGGITIYF.

This rearrangement joins TRBV10-3 to TRBJ1-3; D might be TRBD1 (5 bases). CDR1 ENHRY and CDR2 SYGVKD come from the germline V gene. This CDR3 contains 16 residues. V was shortened by 5 bases and J by 0 bases, with 14 bases between the two germline ends. The chain's CDR3 is CAISRDSTSSGNTIYF. The CDR3 DNA sequence: TGTGCCATCAGTCGGGACTCCACGTCCTCTGGAAACACCATATATTTT.

The V gene is TRBV5-4, the J gene TRBJ2-1; D possibly corresponds to TRBD2 (7 bases). V was pared by 6 bases and J by 5 bases, with 21 bases between. The germline V gene has CDR1 SGHNT and CDR2 YYREEE (reference sequence). The CDR3 totals 16 residues. CDR3 loop: CASNWGGGAGNNEQFF. The CDR3 DNA sequence: TGTGCCAGCAACTGGGGGGGCGGGGCCGGCAACAATGAGCAGTTCTTC.